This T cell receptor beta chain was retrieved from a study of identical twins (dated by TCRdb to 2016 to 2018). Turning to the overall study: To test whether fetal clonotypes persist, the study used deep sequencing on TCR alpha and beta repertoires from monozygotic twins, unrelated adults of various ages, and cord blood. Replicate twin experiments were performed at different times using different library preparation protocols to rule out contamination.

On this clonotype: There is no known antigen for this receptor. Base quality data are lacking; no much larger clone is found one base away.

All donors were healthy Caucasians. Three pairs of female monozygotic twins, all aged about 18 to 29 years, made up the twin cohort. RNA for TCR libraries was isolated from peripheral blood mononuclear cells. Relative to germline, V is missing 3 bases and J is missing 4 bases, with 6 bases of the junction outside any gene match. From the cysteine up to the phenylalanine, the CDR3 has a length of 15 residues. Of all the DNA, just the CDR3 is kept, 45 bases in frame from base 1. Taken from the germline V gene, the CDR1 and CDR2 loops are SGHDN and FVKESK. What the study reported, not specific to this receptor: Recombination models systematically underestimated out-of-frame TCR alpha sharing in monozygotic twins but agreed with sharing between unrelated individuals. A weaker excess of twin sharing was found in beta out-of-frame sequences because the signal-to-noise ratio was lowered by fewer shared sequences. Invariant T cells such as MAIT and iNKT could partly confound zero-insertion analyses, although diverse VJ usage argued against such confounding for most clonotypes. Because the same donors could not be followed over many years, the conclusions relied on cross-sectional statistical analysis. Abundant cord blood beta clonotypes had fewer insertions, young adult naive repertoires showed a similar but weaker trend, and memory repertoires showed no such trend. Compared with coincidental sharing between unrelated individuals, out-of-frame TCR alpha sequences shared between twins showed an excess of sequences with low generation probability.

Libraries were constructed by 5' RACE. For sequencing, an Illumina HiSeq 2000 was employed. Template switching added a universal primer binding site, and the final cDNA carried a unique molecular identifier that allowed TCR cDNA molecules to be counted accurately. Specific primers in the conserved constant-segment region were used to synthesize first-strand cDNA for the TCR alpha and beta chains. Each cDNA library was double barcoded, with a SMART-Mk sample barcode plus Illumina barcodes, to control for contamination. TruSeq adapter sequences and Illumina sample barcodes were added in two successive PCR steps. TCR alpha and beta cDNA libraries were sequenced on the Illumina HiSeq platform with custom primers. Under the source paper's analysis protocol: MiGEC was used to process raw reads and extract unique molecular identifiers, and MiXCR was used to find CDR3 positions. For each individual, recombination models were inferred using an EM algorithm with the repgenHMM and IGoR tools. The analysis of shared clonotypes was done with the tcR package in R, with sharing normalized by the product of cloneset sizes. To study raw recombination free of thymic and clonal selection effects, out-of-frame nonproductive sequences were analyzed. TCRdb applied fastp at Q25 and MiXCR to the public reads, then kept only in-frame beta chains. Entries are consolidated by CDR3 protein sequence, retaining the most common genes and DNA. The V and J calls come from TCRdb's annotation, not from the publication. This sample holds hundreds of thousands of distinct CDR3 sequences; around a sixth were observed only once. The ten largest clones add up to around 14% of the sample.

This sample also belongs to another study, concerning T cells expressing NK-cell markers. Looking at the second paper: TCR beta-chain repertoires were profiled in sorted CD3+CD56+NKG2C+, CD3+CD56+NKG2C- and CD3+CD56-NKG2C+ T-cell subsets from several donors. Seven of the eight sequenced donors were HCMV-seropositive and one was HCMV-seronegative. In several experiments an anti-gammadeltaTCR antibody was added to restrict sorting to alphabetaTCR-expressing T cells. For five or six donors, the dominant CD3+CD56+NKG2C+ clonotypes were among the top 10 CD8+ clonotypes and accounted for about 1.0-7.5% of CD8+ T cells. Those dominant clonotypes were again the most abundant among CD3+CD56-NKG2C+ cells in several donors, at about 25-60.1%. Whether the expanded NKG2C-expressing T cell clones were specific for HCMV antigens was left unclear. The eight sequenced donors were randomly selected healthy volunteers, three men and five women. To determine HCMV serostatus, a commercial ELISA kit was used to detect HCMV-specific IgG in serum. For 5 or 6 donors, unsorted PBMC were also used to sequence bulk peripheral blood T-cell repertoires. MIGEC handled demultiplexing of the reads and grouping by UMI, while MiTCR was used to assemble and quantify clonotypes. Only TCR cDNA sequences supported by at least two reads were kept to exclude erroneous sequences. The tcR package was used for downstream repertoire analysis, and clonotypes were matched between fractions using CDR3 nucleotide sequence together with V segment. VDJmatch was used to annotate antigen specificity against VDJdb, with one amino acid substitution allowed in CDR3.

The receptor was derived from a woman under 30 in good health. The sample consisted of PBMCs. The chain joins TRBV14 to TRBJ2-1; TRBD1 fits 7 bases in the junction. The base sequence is TGTGCCAGCAGCCATACCGGGACAGTATACAATGAGCAGTTCTTC. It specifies CASSHTGTVYNEQFF.